The 25 T cell receptor beta chains given below trace back to one sample, sequenced in a study of OX40 agonist ivuxolimab in advanced cancers. Sequencing used immunoSEQ multiplex PCR; TCRdb keeps in-frame clones, though not all of them. The profile shows about 80,000 clones, 94% of them singletons. The sample in question was CD4+ or CD8+ T cells sorted from blood, obtained in a trial of the OX40 agonist ivuxolimab. The receptor source for this set is an adult with an advanced solid tumor such as melanoma, head and neck, liver or kidney cancer.

The J gene is TRBJ1-1, the V gene TRBV30; 7 positions agree with TRBD1. The germline V gene has CDR1 GTSNPN and CDR2 SVGIG (reference sequence). V trimming: 4 bases; J trimming: 0 bases; junction bases outside the gene matches: 5. The CDR3 has 14 amino acids. The CDR3 spells CAWIKQGMNTEAFF. The CDR3 DNA is TGTGCCTGGATCAAACAGGGGATGAACACTGAAGCTTTCTTT.

The chain links TRBV28 to TRBJ2-7; 13 bases are a match to TRBD2. This CDR3 region has 17 residues. Per germline, CDR1 MDHEN and CDR2 SYDVKM. V was pared by 5 bases and J by 4 bases, with 11 bases of the junction left unmatched. The CDR3 region is CASSDQLAGGPSYEQYF. The DNA for the CDR3 is TGTGCCAGCAGTGACCAACTAGCGGGAGGGCCCTCGTACGAGCAGTACTTC.

CDR3 region: CASSLGVGQGFPYEQYF. The CDR3 nucleotides are TGTGCCAGCAGCTTGGGGGTAGGACAGGGGTTTCCCTACGAGCAGTACTTC. The chain has TRBV11-2 and TRBJ2-7; 9 bases map to TRBD1. Trimming cost V 3 bases and J 2 bases; bases outside gene matches: 11. In germline, CDR1 is SGHAT, CDR2 FQNNGV. There are 17 residues in the CDR3.

This chain links TRBV19 with TRBJ1-5; weak D call: TRBD1 (6 bases). Germline V lookup: CDR1 LNHDA, CDR2 SQIVND (reference sequence). The CDR3 consists of 16 residues. V shed 6 bases and J shed 2 bases, with 17 bases lying between them. In DNA form, the CDR3 reads TGTGCCAGTAGACTGGACAGATTTTTGGGCAATCAGCCCCAGCATTTT. As protein: CASRLDRFLGNQPQHF.

The chain recombines TRBV6-6 with TRBJ2-6; possible D gene TRBD1, 5 bases. The CDR3 has 16 amino acids. Trimming stripped 3 bases from V and 0 bases from J, with 9 bases between. In germline, CDR1 is MNHNY, CDR2 SVGAGI (reference sequence). In DNA form, the CDR3 reads TGTGCCAGCAGTTATCTCAGGGTCTCTGGGGCCAACGTCCTGACTTTC. It is translated as CASSYLRVSGANVLTF.

This clone was recorded only once. The chain joins TRBV11-2 to TRBJ1-5, with D tentatively TRBD1 (6 bases). The V end was cut by 3 bases, the J end by 2 bases, with 14 bases between. CDR3 length: 16 residues. The germline gives CDR1 SGHAT, CDR2 FQNNGV. The CDR3 here is CASSLVRGQGNQPQHF. CDR3 DNA sequence: TGTGCCAGCAGCTTGGTGCGGGGGCAGGGCAATCAGCCCCAGCATTTT.

This rearrangement joins TRBV7-9 to TRBJ1-2; 9 bases are shared with TRBD1. Germline-derived CDR1 and CDR2 are SEHNR and FQNEAQ (reference sequence). The CDR3 extends over 16 amino acids. Trimming removed 3 bases from V and 4 bases from J; junction bases left unmatched: 9. The CDR3 is CASSLAGQGSRYGYTF. The CDR3 nucleotides read TGTGCCAGCAGCTTGGCGGGACAGGGAAGTCGCTATGGCTACACCTTC.

This clone was detected only once. This chain joins TRBV5-1 and TRBJ1-2, with 7 bases lining up with TRBD1. The germline V gene has CDR1 SGHRS and CDR2 YFSETQ. V trimming: 2 bases; J trimming: 3 bases; junction bases outside the gene matches: 10. The CDR3 runs 16 residues. Here the CDR3 reads CASSFKSLTGHYGYTF. In nucleotides, the CDR3 is TGCGCCAGCAGCTTCAAATCATTGACAGGGCACTATGGCTACACCTTC.

The count of this clone is one. The rearrangement joins TRBV5-6 to TRBJ2-7; 10 bases line up with TRBD2. Per the germline V gene, CDR1 is SGHDT and CDR2 is YYEEEE. V trimming: 1 base; J trimming: 3 bases; junction bases outside the gene matches: 7. This CDR3 has 16 amino acids. DNA for the CDR3: TGTGCCAGCAGCTTGCCAGGGACTAGCGAGAGCTACGAGCAGTACTTC. Translated: CASSLPGTSESYEQYF. The variable domain in full, completed from reference TRBV5-6 and TRBJ2-7, reads DAGVTQSPTHLIKTRGQQVTLRCSPKSGHDTVSWYQQALGQGPQFIFQYYEEEERQRGNFPDRFSGHQFPNYSSELNVNALLLGDSALYLCASSLPGTSESYEQYFGPGTRLTVT.

This chain links TRBV10-3 with TRBJ2-7; TRBD1 agrees at 8 bases. The CDR3 runs 14 residues. The V gene end was trimmed by 3 bases and the J gene end by 6 bases; junction bases not matched to a gene: 7. Germline V gene sequence: CDR1 ENHRY, CDR2 SYGVKD. CDR3 loop: CAISEQWTGIEQYF. CDR3 DNA: TGTGCCATCAGTGAACAGTGGACAGGGATCGAGCAGTACTTC.

The chain recombines TRBV7-2 with TRBJ2-1; D is undetermined. The CDR3 sequence is 16 residues long. CDR1 and CDR2 (germline): SGHTA, FQGNSA. The V end lost 2 bases, the J end lost 2 bases, and 13 bases lay between the germline ends. In DNA form, the CDR3 reads TGTGCCAGCAGCTTAAATCTCCTCCCCCCCTACAATGAGCAGTTCTTC. Amino acids: CASSLNLLPPYNEQFF.

V is TRBV5-4 and J is TRBJ2-7; 7 bases are a match to TRBD2. The CDR3 covers 14 residues. Germline CDR1 and CDR2: SGHNT and YYREEE (reference sequence). V lost 2 bases and J lost 6; bases outside the gene matches: 8. CDR3 in amino acids: CASSFGGGPAEQYF. The CDR3 DNA reads as TGTGCCAGCAGCTTCGGGGGAGGGCCTGCCGAGCAGTACTTC. Drawing the rest from reference TRBV5-4 and TRBJ2-7, the complete variable domain is ETGVTQSPTHLIKTRGQQVTLRCSSQSGHNTVSWYQQALGQGPQFIFQYYREEENGRGNFPPRFSGLQFPNYSSELNVNALELDDSALYLCASSFGGGPAEQYFGPGTRLTVT.

The gene calls are TRBV30 and TRBJ2-2, with 8 bases that match TRBD2. The CDR3 consists of 14 residues. Germline CDR1 GTSNPN, CDR2 SVGIG (reference sequence). Trimming removed 3 bases from V and 8 bases from J; junction bases left unmatched: 8. This CDR3 reads CAWSRLARTGELFF. The DNA for the CDR3 is TGTGCCTGGAGCCGACTAGCGAGAACAGGGGAGCTGTTTTTT.

V is TRBV7-2 and J is TRBJ2-3; weak D call: TRBD2 (7 bases). The CDR3 runs 17 residues. CDR1 is SGHTA and CDR2 is FQGNSA in the germline V gene. V lost 0 bases to trimming and J lost 5 bases, with 18 bases between them. The CDR3 DNA follows: TGTGCCAGCAGCTTAGCGGGGCGGGGGCTGATCGGAGATACGCAGTATTTT. This translates into CASSLAGRGLIGDTQYF.

V usage is TRBV15 and J usage is TRBJ2-7, with D possibly being TRBD1 (6 bases). The germline V gene has CDR1 LNHNV and CDR2 YYDKDF (reference sequence). The CDR3 is 13 amino acids. V was pared by 8 bases and J by 2 bases, with 13 bases between. CDR3 region: CATGADRAYEQYF. CDR3 nucleotides: TGTGCCACCGGAGCGGACAGAGCCTACGAGCAGTACTTC.

The chain couples TRBV30 to TRBJ2-7; D perhaps matches TRBD2 (6 bases). V gave up 3 bases and J gave up 1 base, with 19 bases separating them. This CDR3 is built from 16 residues. From germline, CDR1 is GTSNPN and CDR2 SVGIG (reference sequence). The DNA of the CDR3 is TGTGCCTGGAGGGCCGGGGGACTTTCGCAATCCTACGAGCAGTACTTC. Translated, it gives CAWRAGGLSQSYEQYF.

The CDR3 here is CASSYPRQGDNEKLFF. The CDR3 region has the DNA TGTGCCAGCAGTTACCCACGACAGGGCGATAATGAAAAACTGTTTTTT. The chain has TRBV7-8 and TRBJ1-4, with 7 bases matching TRBD1. CDR3 length: 16 amino acids. Germline assignment: CDR1 SGHVS and CDR2 FQNEAQ. J gave up 4 bases and V 6 bases, and 11 bases lay outside the gene matches.

J is TRBJ2-2 and V is TRBV10-3, with 7 nucleotides matching TRBD1. CDR3 length equals 17 residues. CDR1 is ENHRY and CDR2 is SYGVKD in the germline V gene. The trim removed 3 bases at V and 6 bases at J, leaving 13 bases unmatched. The CDR3 region is CAISDKRDSRRSGELFF. As DNA, the CDR3 is TGTGCCATCAGTGATAAACGGGACAGTAGGAGGTCCGGGGAGCTGTTTTTT.

J is TRBJ1-2 and V is TRBV28; D perhaps matches TRBD1 (5 bases). The V gene's germline CDR1 is MDHEN and CDR2 SYDVKM. This CDR3 spans 20 amino acids. Trimming took off 6 bases at V and 7 bases at J, with 36 bases between the two ends. For the CDR3, the DNA is TGTGCCAGCAGCTCCCCTGTTCCCCTCCTGACAGAAGAAAGAGTATCTGGCTACACCTTC. Translating it yields CASSSPVPLLTEERVSGYTF.

This clone turned up a few times. The CDR3 protein is CAWSPSNNEQFF. The DNA for the CDR3 is TGTGCCTGGAGTCCTTCAAACAATGAGCAGTTCTTC. J is TRBJ2-1 and V is TRBV30; D gene unclear. This CDR3 is 12 amino acids long. Germline CDR1 is GTSNPN and CDR2 is SVGIG (reference sequence). Trimming took off 2 bases at V and 5 bases at J, with 7 bases between the two ends.

This rearrangement joins TRBV7-9 to TRBJ2-7, with 7 bases identical to TRBD1. The CDR3 loop spans 14 amino acids. V lost 3 bases, J lost 0 bases, and 2 bases stayed unmatched. In germline, CDR1 is SEHNR, CDR2 FQNEAQ (reference sequence). CDR3 loop: CASSLTGSSYEQYF. CDR3 nucleotide sequence: TGTGCCAGCAGCTTGACAGGGAGCTCCTACGAGCAGTACTTC.

The J gene is TRBJ1-3, the V gene TRBV19, with D possibly TRBD1 on 5 matching bases. This CDR3 comprises 17 residues. Looked up from germline, CDR1 is LNHDA and CDR2 is SQIVND (reference sequence). The ends were cut back, 5 bases at V and 6 bases at J, with 23 bases in the middle. The CDR3 region has the DNA TGTGCCAGTAGTGAATCCATCGGCCGGGGGAGGGAAAACACCATATATTTT. Its translation is CASSESIGRGRENTIYF.

V and J are TRBV19 and TRBJ2-5; D might be TRBD1 or TRBD2, each matching 5 bases. Germline lookup yields CDR1 LNHDA and CDR2 SQIVND (reference sequence). Deletions cut 4 bases from V and 10 bases from J, with 13 bases between. This CDR3 has 12 residues. CDR3 nucleotides: TGTGCCAGTAGTACCGGGGCCGGGGTCCAGTACTTC. It specifies CASSTGAGVQYF.

This clone was detected only a few times. The genes are TRBV30 and TRBJ1-1; D unresolved. Germline V gene sequence: CDR1 GTSNPN, CDR2 SVGIG (reference sequence). The V end was cut by 2 bases, the J end by 5 bases, with 12 bases between. The CDR3 sequence is 13 residues long. DNA of the CDR3: TGTGCCTGGAGTCTTGTGACGCAAACTGAAGCTTTCTTT. The encoded protein is CAWSLVTQTEAFF.

This rearrangement joins TRBV29-1 to TRBJ2-2; D is undetermined. The CDR3 length is 16 residues. Trimming stripped 5 bases from V and 2 bases from J, with 18 bases between. Looked up from germline, CDR1 is SQVTM and CDR2 is ANQGSEA. CDR3 amino acids: CSVPSFGQANTGELFF. The CDR3 nucleotides are TGCAGCGTTCCTTCCTTCGGGCAAGCTAACACCGGGGAGCTGTTTTTT.